The clone carrying this TCR beta chain was counted many times. Its target is unknown. The library was built from 400 ng RNA with molecular barcoded adaptors for alpha/delta and beta/gamma chains. MiXCR was run by TCRdb on the reads, yielding one entry per CDR3 protein. Here the sample spans approximately 43,000 distinct CDR3 sequences, roughly 13% being singletons. Germline CDR1 and CDR2: KGHSH and LQKENI. With V trimmed by 1 base and J by 1 base, 8 bases remained unmatched. The CDR3 is made up of 17 amino acids. This record comes from a study of read filtering for tumor transcriptome and immune sequencing. Study overall: Mean patient age was approximately 66 years, range about 47 to 85; 16 to 20 male, more than 11 female. IR-seq gave about 3.5 to 10.27 million TCR reads per sample; RNA-seq gave about 75 to 1,400. General observations from the study: RNA-seq captured clonotypes less deeply and reliably than IR-seq. Single-read clonotypes: about 81.9% of IR-seq clonotypes (about 3.5% of reads), roughly 73% of RNA-seq clonotypes (roughly 43% of reads).

Sequenced material: a population of CD138-negative cells sorted from bone marrow. The chain couples TRBV18 to TRBJ1-1, with 8 positions matching TRBD1. This TCR was recovered from a donor at least 40 years old with multiple myeloma. CDR3 bases: TGTGCCAGCTCACCACTGGGATCCGGACAGGGGAACACTGAAGCTTTCTTT. Translating gives CASSPLGSGQGNTEAFF.